This TCR beta chain was sequenced for a study of CD8+CD57+ T cells in acquired aplastic anemia. Those patients picked for sequencing had displayed CD8+CD57+ cell expansion on flow cytometry. In its sample, this clonotype was seen many times. Profiling of TCR beta VDJ combinations and CDR3 sequences used genomic DNA as template. Via MiXCR, TCRdb re-called the reads, giving one row per CDR3 protein. The table has around 200,000 distinct CDR3 sequences, 48% seen once; the top ten hold over 10%. The germline V and J ends were trimmed by 3 bases and 5 bases, with 17 bases remaining between them. Germline V gives CDR1 SGHNT, CDR2 YYREEE (reference sequence). The CDR3 runs 16 residues.

The source is a human donor with aplastic anemia. Sequencing was performed on sorted CD4+, CD8+, or CD8+CD57+ T cells (not recorded which) from PBMCs. The chain joins TRBV5-4 to TRBJ1-4; a weak D match, TRBD1 (5 bases). CDR3 sequence: CASSSSGMGGNEKLFF. DNA of the CDR3: TGTGCCAGCAGCTCCTCGGGCATGGGGGGGAATGAAAAACTGTTTTTT.